This T cell receptor beta chain emerged from a study of OX40 agonist ivuxolimab in advanced cancers. Study-wide context: Participants averaged about 60 years of age (range roughly 23 to 90) and were over 75% male. Partial responses were achieved by three patients, of whom one had hepatocellular carcinoma and two had cutaneous melanoma.

Regarding this clone: No antigen is known for it.

Study-level results: Researchers report that CD8+ T cells had, on average, more expanded clones than CD4+.

From germline, CDR1 is SGHRS and CDR2 YFSETQ. The CDR3 length is 14 residues. V lost 4 bases and J 0 bases, leaving 10 bases between the germline ends. Assay: immunoSEQ multiplex PCR; the TCRdb copy retains only in-frame clones and omits some. The data show tens of thousands of clones, with 89% seen just once and 9.5% to 15% held by the top ten. This receptor was identified in an adult with an advanced solid tumor such as melanoma, head and neck, liver or kidney cancer. The sequencing here drew on CD4+ or CD8+ T cells sorted from blood, taken in a trial of the OX40 agonist ivuxolimab. The chain combines TRBV5-1 with TRBJ2-5; D perhaps matches TRBD1 (6 bases). CDR3 loop: CASSRGTNQETQYF. CDR3 coding DNA: TGCGCCAGCAGCCGAGGGACAAACCAAGAGACCCAGTACTTC. The full variable domain, with the rest looked up from reference TRBV5-1 and TRBJ2-5, is KAGVTQTPRYLIKTRGQQVTLSCSPISGHRSVSWYQQTPGQGLQFLFEYFSETQRNKGNFPGRFSGRQFSNSRSEMNVSTLELGDSALYLCASSRGTNQETQYFGPGTRLLVL.